This TCR beta chain was identified during a study of T-cell memory formation after mild COVID-19. Study information: TCR clusters largely stayed donor specific. Findings and limits, study-wide: Pre-infection memory contained some responding clones, which suggested that cross-reactive memory had joined. A balance of CD4 and CD8 characterized clones contracting day 15 to 85, whereas later expanders leaned CD4+.

The CDR3 has 13 residues. Germline V gene lookup returns CDR1 MNHEY and CDR2 SVGAGI. V was clipped by 7 bases and J by 3 bases, with 12 bases between them. This clonotype has just a few counts. Its target is not known. Constant-segment primers were used for 5'RACE, and the resulting TCR alpha and TCR beta cDNA libraries carried sample barcodes and UMIs. TCRdb processed the 5' RACE reads anew with MiXCR; each CDR3 protein has one entry. The table shows roughly 300,000 distinct CDR3 sequences, with less than 9.5% occurring only once. V and J are TRBV6-5 and TRBJ1-1, with D uncertain. The source is a man aged 18 to 30 who had mild COVID-19 (a few samples of this study predate the infection). Cell type and time point are not known. Sequenced input: PBMCs or a T cell subset sorted from them (not recorded which). CDR3 in DNA: TGTGCCAGCACCCTTCGACCGGACACTGAAGCTTTCTTT. It yields the protein CASTLRPDTEAFF.